The clone carrying this TCR beta chain was seen only a few times. Its antigen is not known. The sample belongs to a study of shared clonotypes between healthy human individuals. Study-wide points: Among non-shared clonotypes, generation probabilities were lower than among those shared by all four donors. Although depth was large, rarefaction showed that sequencing of the sorted subsets was incomplete.

Deep-level running was used for the assay. Every immunoSEQ plate was one replicate of a subset's evenly spread DNA. The table came from immunoSEQ multiplex PCR; TCRdb's copy has only in-frame clones and leaves some out. Of about 730,000 clones listed, roughly 72% are singletons. CDR1 and CDR2 (germline): LNHDA, SQIVND (reference sequence). J gave up 5 bases and V 5 bases, and 2 bases lay outside the gene matches. The CDR3 has 13 amino acids. This chain connects TRBV19 to TRBJ2-1; 8 nucleotides align to TRBD2. The sequenced sample consisted of memory CD4+ T cells sorted from blood. Subset described: CD45RA-negative fraction. The clonotype was recovered from a woman aged 30 to 39 in good health. In DNA form, the CDR3 reads TGTGCCAGTAGTCTTAGCGGGAACAATGAGCAGTTCTTC. Its translation: CASSLSGNNEQFF.